This T cell receptor (beta chain) appears in the sequencing data of a study of shared clonotypes between healthy human individuals. Libraries were prepared by immunoSEQ multiplex PCR; TCRdb keeps only in-frame clonotypes and omits some of them. This sample has around 1,100,000 clones, with approximately 77% found just once. With 0 bases removed from V and 4 bases from J, the gap between germline ends came to 9 bases. The germline V gene encodes CDR1 MNHNS and CDR2 SASEGT. The CDR3 extends over 14 amino acids. This chain links TRBV6-1 with TRBJ1-2; the D is unclear. Sequencing was done on a sample of memory CD4+ T cells from PBMCs. Documented subset: CD45RA-negative fraction. The receptor was derived from a man aged 18 to 29 in good health. Some clones in this sample may be carry-over from other donors' samples. As DNA, the CDR3 is TGTGCCAGCAGTGAAGCGCGTTCCTTCTATGGCTACACCTTC. Its translation is CASSEARSFYGYTF.